This T cell receptor (beta chain) was identified during a study of T cell repertoires in cytomegalovirus infection. Turning to the study itself: An indication of both CMV infection and matching HLA type came from public TCR beta signatures.

With respect to this clonotype: Its antigen remains unknown.

Regarding the study as a whole: The cumulative frequency of public TCR beta families identified carriers of CMV plus the relevant HLA. Dominating the ex vivo response were TCR beta clonotypes that were CMV-specific and HLA-C-restricted.

TCRdb redid the calling of the reads with MiXCR, one entry per CDR3 protein. The sample gives 400,000 to 600,000 distinct CDR3 sequences, about two fifths of which show up once; around 45% is in the top ten. Trimming cost V 6 bases and J 2 bases; bases outside gene matches: 6. The CDR3 covers 14 residues. Germline V gene sequence: CDR1 MNHEY, CDR2 SVGAGI. V is TRBV6-5 and J is TRBJ1-2; 7 nucleotides align to TRBD1. The sequences come from cultured PBMCs, collected from culture after CMV antigen stimulation. The receptor was isolated from a human donor in good health (CMV status not recorded). Some clones in this sample may be carry-over from other donors' samples. The chain's CDR3 is CASRGGQENYGYTF. The CDR3 DNA reads as TGTGCCAGCAGGGGAGGACAGGAGAACTATGGCTACACCTTC.